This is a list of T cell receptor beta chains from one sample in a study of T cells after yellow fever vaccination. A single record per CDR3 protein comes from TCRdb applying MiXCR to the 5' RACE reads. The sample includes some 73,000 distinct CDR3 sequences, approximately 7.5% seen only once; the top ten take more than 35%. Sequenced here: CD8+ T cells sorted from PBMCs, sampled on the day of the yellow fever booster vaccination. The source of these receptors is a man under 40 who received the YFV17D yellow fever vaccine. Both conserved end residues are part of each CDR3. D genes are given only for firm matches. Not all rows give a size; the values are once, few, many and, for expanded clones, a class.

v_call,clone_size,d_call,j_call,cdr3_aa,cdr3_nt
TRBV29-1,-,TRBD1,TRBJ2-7,CSAWTGGYEQYF,TGCAGCGCATGGACAGGGGGCTACGAGCAGTACTTC
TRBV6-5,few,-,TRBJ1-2,CASSYSGGDAGLGYGYTF,TGTGCCAGCAGTTACTCGGGGGGTGACGCGGGGCTAGGCTATGGCTACACCTTC
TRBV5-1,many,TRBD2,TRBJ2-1,CASSLDGGSSYNEQFF,TGCGCCAGCAGCTTGGATGGCGGGAGCTCCTACAATGAGCAGTTCTTC
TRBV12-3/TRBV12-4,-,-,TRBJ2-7,CASSAVPYEQYF,TGTGCCAGCAGCGCCGTTCCCTACGAGCAGTACTTC
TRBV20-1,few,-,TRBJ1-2,CSAPMTWAGYTF,TGCAGTGCCCCGATGACCTGGGCTGGCTACACCTTC
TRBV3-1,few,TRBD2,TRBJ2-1,CASSPSGSVNEQFF,TGTGCCAGCAGCCCGAGCGGGAGCGTAAATGAGCAGTTCTTC
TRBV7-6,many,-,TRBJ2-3,CASSLSGTDTQYF,TGTGCCAGCAGCTTAAGCGGGACAGATACGCAGTATTTT
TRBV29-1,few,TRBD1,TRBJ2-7,CSVRGTGAYEQYF,TGCAGCGTTCGAGGGACAGGGGCCTACGAGCAGTACTTC
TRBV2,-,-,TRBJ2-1,CARKTENNEQFF,TGTGCCAGAAAGACAGAAAACAATGAGCAGTTCTTC
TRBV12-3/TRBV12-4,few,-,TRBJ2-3,CASSSGPTPSTDTQYF,TGTGCCAGCAGCAGCGGGCCGACACCTAGCACAGATACGCAGTATTTT
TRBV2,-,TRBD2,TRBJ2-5,CASSDLASGPRQETQYF,TGTGCCAGCAGTGATCTCGCTAGCGGGCCTAGACAAGAGACCCAGTACTTC
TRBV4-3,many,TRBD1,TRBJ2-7,CASSPSRTGFFYEQYF,TGCGCCAGCAGCCCTTCGAGGACAGGGTTTTTCTACGAGCAGTACTTC
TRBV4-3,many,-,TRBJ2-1,CASSLLGEYPGVVYNEQFF,TGCGCCAGCAGCCTACTAGGGGAATATCCGGGAGTCGTTTACAATGAGCAGTTCTTC
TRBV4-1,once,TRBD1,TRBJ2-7,CASSRGQGAYEQYF,TGCGCCAGCAGCCGAGGACAGGGGGCCTACGAGCAGTACTTC
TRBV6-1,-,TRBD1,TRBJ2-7,CASRAGTAWEQYF,TGTGCCAGCAGGGCAGGGACAGCTTGGGAGCAGTACTTC
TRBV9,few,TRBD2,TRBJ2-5,CASSVGGSGEETQYF,TGTGCCAGCAGCGTAGGCGGGAGTGGGGAAGAGACCCAGTACTTC
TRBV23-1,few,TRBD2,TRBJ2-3,CASSFSGRVGTDTQYF,TGCGCCAGCAGTTTTAGCGGGAGGGTTGGCACAGATACGCAGTATTTT
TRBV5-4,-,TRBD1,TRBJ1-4,CASSHQGGNEKLFF,TGTGCCAGCAGTCACCAGGGGGGAAATGAAAAACTGTTTTTT
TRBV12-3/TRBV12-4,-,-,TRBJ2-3,CASSFGVRPDTQYF,TGTGCCAGCAGTTTTGGAGTCCGCCCAGATACGCAGTATTTT
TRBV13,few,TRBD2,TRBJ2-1,CASSPGGGLAEFEQFF,TGTGCCAGCAGCCCGGGGGGTGGACTAGCTGAGTTTGAGCAGTTCTTC
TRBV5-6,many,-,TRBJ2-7,CASSLEEIEPHEQYF,TGTGCCAGCAGCTTGGAGGAAATAGAACCGCACGAGCAGTACTTC
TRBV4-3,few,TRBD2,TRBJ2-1,CASSQMGLAVYNEQFF,TGCGCCAGCAGCCAAATGGGACTAGCGGTCTACAATGAGCAGTTCTTC
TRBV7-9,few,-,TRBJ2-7,CASSKGGFEQYF,TGTGCCAGCAGCAAGGGAGGTTTCGAGCAGTACTTC
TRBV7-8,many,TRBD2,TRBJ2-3,CASVRGRAGLSTDTQYF,TGTGCCAGCGTTCGTGGGAGGGCTGGCCTTAGCACAGATACGCAGTATTTT
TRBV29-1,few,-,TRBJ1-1,CSGDRYLGWNPEAFF,TGCAGCGGGGATCGTTATCTAGGATGGAACCCCGAAGCTTTCTTT
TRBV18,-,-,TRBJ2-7,CASSPIGETASYEQYF,TGTGCCAGCTCACCGATAGGAGAAACAGCCTCCTACGAGCAGTACTTC
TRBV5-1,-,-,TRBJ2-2,CASSSGGTNTGELFF,TGCGCCAGCAGCTCTGGAGGGACGAACACCGGGGAGCTGTTTTTT
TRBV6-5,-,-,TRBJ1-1,CASSYSLTLNTEAFF,TGTGCCAGCAGTTACTCGCTGACATTGAACACTGAAGCTTTCTTT
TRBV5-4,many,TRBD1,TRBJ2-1,CASSLVQGARDEQFF,TGTGCCAGCAGCTTGGTGCAGGGGGCGCGGGATGAGCAGTTCTTC
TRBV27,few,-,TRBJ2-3,CASSLTGAGRTDTQYF,TGTGCCAGCAGCCTTACGGGAGCGGGTAGGACAGATACGCAGTATTTT
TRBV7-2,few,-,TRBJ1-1,CASSLDRLANTEAFF,TGTGCCAGCAGCCTCGACAGGTTAGCTAACACTGAAGCTTTCTTT
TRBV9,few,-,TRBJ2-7,CASSPTTGGVYEQYF,TGTGCCAGCAGCCCCACGACAGGAGGGGTCTACGAGCAGTACTTC
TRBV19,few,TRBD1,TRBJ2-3,CASSHRDSNSDTQYF,TGTGCCAGTAGCCACCGGGACAGCAACTCAGATACGCAGTATTTT